The 19 T cell receptor beta chains reported below all come from one sample, sequenced in a study of type 1 regulatory T cells. TCRdb re-analysed the reads in MiXCR, keeping a single row per CDR3 protein. This repertoire shows 75,000 to 100,000 distinct CDR3 sequences, roughly 31% found once; its top ten account for about 2.4%. What was sequenced was CD4+ T cells, either the whole sample or a sorted fraction (not recorded which). The receptors shown here come from a human donor in good health.

The chain uses TRBV7-2 and TRBJ2-7, with 7 bases matching TRBD2. The V gene end was trimmed by 4 bases and the J gene end by 3 bases; junction bases not matched to a gene: 9. The CDR3 length is 15 residues. Germline CDR1 reads SGHTA; CDR2 reads FQGNSA. The CDR3 sequence is CASSSSSGAYYEQYF. DNA for the CDR3: TGTGCCAGCAGCTCTTCTAGCGGAGCTTACTACGAGCAGTACTTC.

The chain has TRBV12-3 or TRBV12-4 and TRBJ2-1, with D unclear. The CDR3 has 11 amino acids. Trimming took 8 bases from V and 1 from J, leaving 3 bases between them. This CDR3 reads CASSSYNEQFF. CDR3 nucleotides: TGTGCCAGCTCGTCCTACAATGAGCAGTTCTTC.

The chain couples TRBV12-3 or TRBV12-4 to TRBJ1-3; 7 bases line up with TRBD1. This CDR3 comprises 15 residues. V shed 6 bases and J 0 bases; nucleotides not matched to a gene: 5. The CDR3 here is CASRTGALSGNTIYF. The CDR3 coding sequence is TGTGCCAGCAGAACAGGGGCCCTCTCTGGAAACACCATATATTTT.

This sequence joins TRBV20-1 and TRBJ1-4; 10 nucleotides match TRBD1. The CDR3 totals 13 residues. Per germline, CDR1 DFQATT and CDR2 SNEGSKA (reference sequence). The junction had 4 bases not matched to a gene; V was cut back by 6 bases and J by 6 bases. The CDR3 DNA sequence: TGCAGTGCCGCGGACAGGGGGTATGAAAAACTGTTTTTT. Translating it yields CSAADRGYEKLFF.

The rearrangement links TRBV28 to TRBJ1-1; perhaps TRBD1 as D (6 bases). Germline-derived CDR1 and CDR2 are MDHEN and SYDVKM. The CDR3 sequence is 16 residues long. Trimming took off 5 bases at V and 1 base at J, with 17 bases between the two ends. This CDR3 reads CASSIVWVGQNTEAFF. CDR3 sequence (DNA): TGTGCCAGCAGTATAGTTTGGGTGGGACAGAACACTGAAGCTTTCTTT.

This clonotype was observed a few times. The chain couples TRBV5-1 to TRBJ2-1; D is perhaps TRBD1 (6 bases). Trimming took 4 bases from V and 7 from J, leaving 18 bases between them. Germline V gene data show CDR1 as SGHRS and CDR2 as YFSETQ. The CDR3 spans 15 residues. Here the CDR3 DNA reads TGCGCCAGCAGCCTAGTCCCGGGACAAGGAAATGAGCAGTTCTTC. Its translation: CASSLVPGQGNEQFF. The entire variable domain, with the rest obtained from reference TRBV5-1 and TRBJ2-1, is as follows: KAGVTQTPRYLIKTRGQQVTLSCSPISGHRSVSWYQQTPGQGLQFLFEYFSETQRNKGNFPGRFSGRQFSNSRSEMNVSTLELGDSALYLCASSLVPGQGNEQFFGPGTRLTVL.

In its sample, this clonotype was seen a few times. The chain combines TRBV6-2 or TRBV6-3 with TRBJ1-3, with D possibly matching TRBD1 (5 bases). Trimming cost V 8 bases and J 0 bases, with 14 bases left between them. Germline lookup yields CDR1 MNHEY and CDR2 SVGEGT. CDR3 length: 15 residues. The CDR3 DNA is TGTGCCAGCGCCATCGGGACTGCCTCTGGAAACACCATATATTTT. It specifies CASAIGTASGNTIYF.

The chain uses TRBV4-1 and TRBJ2-4; the D gene could be TRBD1 or TRBD2 (5 bases each). The V gene's germline CDR1 is MGHRA and CDR2 YSYEKL. CDR3 length equals 17 residues. Trimming took 0 bases from V and 0 from J, leaving 12 bases between them. The CDR3 region is CASSQDSGTIAKNIQYF. The DNA of the CDR3 is TGCGCCAGCAGCCAAGATTCAGGGACCATAGCCAAAAACATTCAGTACTTC.

The V gene is TRBV29-1, the J gene TRBJ1-3, with a weak D call TRBD1 (5 bases). Trimming stripped 8 bases from V and 4 bases from J, with 15 bases between. CDR3 length: 13 residues. Germline CDR1 is SQVTM and CDR2 is ANQGSEA. CDR3 sequence reads: CSSTGAGGNTIYF. Written as DNA, the CDR3 is TGCAGCAGTACTGGGGCGGGAGGAAACACCATATATTTT. Filled out from reference TRBV29-1 and TRBJ1-3, the complete variable domain reads SAVISQKPSRDICQRGTSLTIQCQVDSQVTMMFWYRQQPGQSLTLIATANQGSEATYESGFVIDKFPISRPNLTFSTLTVSNMSPEDSSIYLCSSTGAGGNTIYFGEGSWLTVV.

The table lists this clonotype with a few counts. V is TRBV5-1 and J is TRBJ2-1; D possibly uses TRBD1 or TRBD2 (5 bases each). The CDR3 has 14 residues. V lost 0 bases and J lost 6, with 10 bases in between. Per the germline V gene, CDR1 is SGHRS and CDR2 is YFSETQ. The CDR3 DNA follows: TGCGCCAGCAGCTTGGGACGGGACGGCAATGAGCAGTTCTTC. It encodes CASSLGRDGNEQFF.

The genes are TRBV28 and TRBJ1-1; TRBD1 aligns across 8 bases. The CDR3 is 17 residues long. Germline V CDR1 and CDR2: MDHEN, SYDVKM. J lost 1 base, V lost 6 bases, and 13 bases had no gene match. CDR3: CASSLTRLRGRNTEAFF. CDR3 DNA: TGTGCCAGCAGCCTAACTAGGCTCAGGGGGCGGAACACTGAAGCTTTCTTT.

The rearrangement joins TRBV2 to TRBJ1-1; D unresolved. V lost 4 bases to trimming and J lost 11 bases, with 20 bases between them. The CDR3 runs 14 residues. CDR1 is SNHLY, CDR2 FYNNEI, per germline. Here the CDR3 reads CASSGSSRAWGAFF. In DNA form, the CDR3 reads TGTGCCAGCAGTGGTTCGAGCCGGGCCTGGGGTGCTTTCTTT.

There are a few counts of this clonotype. The chain uses TRBV7-2 and TRBJ2-1, with TRBD2 matching over 7 bases. The CDR3 has 14 amino acids. Germline-derived CDR1 and CDR2 are SGHTA and FQGNSA. Unmatched junction bases numbered 7, after V lost 8 bases and J lost 3 bases. CDR3 nucleotides: TGTGCCAGCGGTGAGCGGGACCTCTACAATGAGCAGTTCTTC. Its translation is CASGERDLYNEQFF. Based on the CDR3 plus reference TRBV7-2 and TRBJ2-1, the full variable domain is GAGVSQSPSNKVTEKGKDVELRCDPISGHTALYWYRQSLGQGLEFLIYFQGNSAPDKSGLPSDRFSAERTGGSVSTLTIQRTQQEDSAVYLCASGERDLYNEQFFGPGTRLTVL.

The rearrangement links TRBV20-1 to TRBJ1-1, with 9 bases identical to TRBD1. CDR3 length: 14 residues. CDR1 and CDR2 (germline): DFQATT, SNEGSKA (reference sequence). V was clipped by 1 base and J by 4 bases; unmatched bases: 4. CDR3 in DNA: TGCAGTGCTAGAGGGGGACAGGGTGCCACTGAAGCTTTCTTT. Translation gives CSARGGQGATEAFF.

This clonotype has more than one count but fewer than ten. The chain is built from TRBV3-1 and TRBJ2-7, with D possibly TRBD1 on 5 matching bases. Trimming cost V 3 bases and J 1 base, with 10 bases left between them. The CDR3 is made up of 14 amino acids. Germline-derived CDR1 and CDR2 are LGHDT and YNNKEL (reference sequence). The CDR3 DNA sequence: TGTGCCAGCAGCCACTCGGACACATCCTACGAGCAGTACTTC. It encodes CASSHSDTSYEQYF.

This sequence joins TRBV2 and TRBJ2-7; TRBD1 matches at 8 bases. With 6 bases clipped from V and 4 bases from J, the junction kept 11 bases outside the gene matches. Germline V CDR1 and CDR2: SNHLY, FYNNEI. CDR3 length: 15 amino acids. The CDR3 DNA reads TGTGCCAGCAGACGGCCAGGACAGGGACGATACGAGCAGTACTTC. Residues: CASRRPGQGRYEQYF.

The table lists this clonotype with a count of one. This sequence joins TRBV19 and TRBJ2-7, with 13 bases aligning to TRBD2. CDR1 and CDR2 (germline): LNHDA, SQIVND (reference sequence). V lost 5 bases and J lost 6; bases outside the gene matches: 7. CDR3 length: 15 residues. This chain's CDR3 is CASSQTGLAGREQYF. The CDR3 region has the DNA TGTGCCAGTAGTCAAACGGGACTAGCGGGACGCGAGCAGTACTTC.

J is TRBJ1-1 and V is TRBV20-1, with a possible D match to TRBD1 (5 bases). Per germline, CDR1 DFQATT and CDR2 SNEGSKA (reference sequence). CDR3 length equals 17 residues. The V gene lost 0 bases and the J gene lost 3 bases, with 20 bases spanning the gap. The CDR3 DNA reads TGCAGTGCTAGAGATGCGCAGGGCCTCACTTGGGACACTGAAGCTTTCTTT. It yields the protein CSARDAQGLTWDTEAFF.

The V gene is TRBV29-1, the J gene TRBJ2-1; 7 bases are shared with TRBD2. Germline CDR1 is SQVTM and CDR2 is ANQGSEA. J lost 8 bases, V lost 2 bases, and 9 bases had no gene match. The CDR3 contains 14 residues. The CDR3 is CSVERGGRWDEQFF. DNA of the CDR3: TGCAGCGTTGAACGGGGCGGGAGATGGGATGAGCAGTTCTTC.